One T cell receptor (beta chain) is described in this entry. What antigen it recognizes has not been identified. No base qualities exist here, and no much larger clone lies one base off it. The collaborating institutions used their own protocols to collect whole blood in K2EDTA tubes. For TCRbeta analysis, collaborators shipped samples in one of three forms: frozen whole blood, isolated PBMCs, or DNA extracted from either of those sample types. This entry is derived from a study of blood T cell repertoires in COVID-19 (dated by TCRdb to the early 2020s). The study in broad terms: Collaborator samples came from the United States, Italy and Spain and covered acute and convalescent phases of COVID-19. The prospective study material was composed of cDNA or gDNA derived from T cells, B-cell-depleted T cells, or PBMCs. The sample metadata nearly always contained a de-identified subject ID, COVID-19 status, age in years and sex. Deeply sampled blood TCRbeta repertoires from subjects exposed to, actively infected with, or recovered from COVID-19 were included in the dataset. The samples were drawn from two sources: the first 160 participants of the ongoing ImmuneRACE study, and 950 to 1,500 subjects contributed by 6 global collaborators. Where HLA class I and class II types were available, the types were taken from metadata supplied by the sample provider, not from assay-based typing. A freely available public database, intended as a resource for researchers studying the immune response to SARS-CoV-2, is where the repertoires were released.

Trimming costs V 0 bases and J 0 bases, and their ends lie 10 bases apart. There are 16 amino acids in the CDR3, from cysteine to phenylalanine inclusive. Solely the CDR3 DNA is kept, with 48 bases framed from the first base. CDR1 and CDR2 (SGHRS, YFSETQ) derive from the germline V gene. Points the paper makes about the study in general: The amount of clinical and demographic metadata varied by source and participant and was provided uncurated.

TCRbeta CDR3 regions were amplified from genomic DNA using the immunoSEQ Assay, a bias-controlled multiplex PCR. The study's processing was this. Within the assay, amplification of reference gene primers was used to estimate how many nucleated cells each sample contained. Sequence reads were collapsed and filtered to measure the absolute abundance of every unique TCRbeta CDR3 rearrangement. For each sample, productive Simpson clonality was calculated by taking the square root of Simpson's diversity index across productive rearrangements. Here the immuneACCESS table is served through TCRdb, limited to in-frame sequences with V and J called. Missing clones are a known gap in these copies; in checked studies unresolved V genes cover under half, and the rest lacks a known reason. That table gives V, J and clone size, and the DNA gave D and trimming. The sample includes roughly 24,000 clones, with more than 65% observed a single time. The ten most abundant clones make up about 32% of the sample.

This receptor was obtained from a human donor in a cohort sampled during active COVID-19. The sequencing sample was made of peripheral blood. The chain was built from TRBV5-1 and TRBJ1-3; there is no confident call for the D gene. DNA sequence: TGCGCCAGCAGCTTGGGTGGCGGAACCTCTGGAAACACCATATATTTT. The encoded protein is CASSLGGGTSGNTIYF.